These 11 T cell receptor beta chains originate from one sample sequenced in a study of OX40 agonist ivuxolimab in advanced cancers. Clones were sequenced by immunoSEQ multiplex PCR, and TCRdb holds only the in-frame ones, with some missing. The repertoire includes under 80,000 clones, roughly 88% of them detected once, and under 3% sits in the top ten. The sample was CD4+ or CD8+ T cells sorted from blood, taken in a trial of the OX40 agonist ivuxolimab. Every receptor here comes from an adult with an advanced solid tumor such as melanoma, head and neck, liver or kidney cancer.

The chain uses TRBV27 and TRBJ2-1; TRBD2 aligns across 9 bases. This CDR3 has 16 amino acids. V was clipped by 7 bases and J by 6 bases; unmatched bases: 13. The germline V gene encodes CDR1 MNHEY and CDR2 SMNVEV (reference sequence). Here the CDR3 DNA reads TGTGCCAGCACCACCCCCAGACTAGCGGCAAGCAATGAGCAGTTCTTC. Translation: CASTTPRLAASNEQFF.

The chain carries TRBV2 and TRBJ1-4; 7 nucleotides agree with TRBD1. Germline V lookup: CDR1 SNHLY, CDR2 FYNNEI. This CDR3 spans 12 amino acids. J lost 8 bases, V lost 9 bases, and 6 bases had no gene match. The chain's CDR3 is CASRDRGEKLFF. Here the CDR3 DNA reads TGTGCCAGTCGGGACAGAGGGGAAAAACTGTTTTTT. Full variable domain (rest looked up from reference TRBV2 and TRBJ1-4): EPEVTQTPSHQVTQMGQEVILRCVPISNHLYFYWYRQILGQKVEFLVSFYNNEISEKSEIFDDQFSVERPDGSNFTLKIRSTKLEDSAMYFCASRDRGEKLFFGSGTQLSVL.

J is TRBJ2-7 and V is TRBV7-3, with D possibly being TRBD2 (5 bases). The germline V and J ends were trimmed by 3 bases and 6 bases, with 12 bases remaining between them. This CDR3 spans 13 amino acids. Germline CDR1 and CDR2: SGHTA and FQGTGA. The CDR3 sequence is CASSLSLGSEQYF. The CDR3 DNA is TGTGCCAGCAGCTTGTCATTGGGGAGCGAGCAGTACTTC.

J is TRBJ2-3 and V is TRBV7-2; D remains ambiguous. V was clipped by 5 bases and J by 2 bases, with 11 bases between them. Looked up from germline, CDR1 is SGHTA and CDR2 is FQGNSA. This CDR3 is 14 amino acids long. The DNA for the CDR3 is TGTGCCAGCAGCCCGGTACGGTACACAGATACGCAGTATTTT. Its protein product is CASSPVRYTDTQYF.

This sequence joins TRBV7-9 and TRBJ2-2; D possibly uses TRBD1 or TRBD2 (5 bases each). The V end lost 10 bases, the J end lost 0 bases, and 12 bases lay between the germline ends. This CDR3 has 14 amino acids. The germline gives CDR1 SEHNR, CDR2 FQNEAQ (reference sequence). In DNA form, the CDR3 reads TGTGCCATCACGGGACGCTCGAACACCGGGGAGCTGTTTTTT. Encoded protein: CAITGRSNTGELFF.

The CDR3 here is CASSLSYRGQGSYEQYF. CDR3 DNA sequence: TGTGCCAGCAGCTTATCATACAGGGGGCAAGGTTCCTACGAGCAGTACTTC. V and J are TRBV7-2 and TRBJ2-7, with 9 positions matching TRBD1. The V gene end was trimmed by 2 bases and the J gene end by 1 base; junction bases not matched to a gene: 9. This CDR3 has 17 residues. Germline CDR1 SGHTA, CDR2 FQGNSA.

The chain links TRBV7-9 to TRBJ2-1, with TRBD2 identical over 11 bases. There are 16 residues in the CDR3. CDR1 SEHNR and CDR2 FQNEAQ come from the germline V gene (reference sequence). V was clipped by 5 bases and J by 8 bases; unmatched bases: 11. This chain's CDR3 is CASSPIAGGLDDEQFF. The CDR3 DNA sequence: TGTGCCAGCAGCCCGATAGCGGGGGGGCTGGACGATGAGCAGTTCTTC.

The chain uses TRBV7-3 and TRBJ2-1; D not certain. The length of the CDR3 is 12 residues. Looked up from germline, CDR1 is SGHTA and CDR2 is FQGTGA. Trimming left V 3 bases short and J 9 bases short, with 9 bases between. Written as DNA, the CDR3 is TGTGCCAGCAGCTTCCCTGGTCTTGAGCAGTTCTTC. This sequence encodes CASSFPGLEQFF.

CDR3 loop: CASSQESGLRLGDTQYF. CDR3 bases: TGTGCCAGCAGCCAAGAATCGGGACTCCGATTGGGAGATACGCAGTATTTT. The rearrangement joins TRBV4-2 to TRBJ2-3; perhaps TRBD2 as D (6 bases). The V gene lost 0 bases and the J gene lost 5 bases, with 18 bases spanning the gap. Germline V lookup: CDR1 LGHNA, CDR2 YNFKEQ. The CDR3 length is 17 residues.

V gene TRBV9 combines with J gene TRBJ2-3; 9 nucleotides align to TRBD1. CDR1 SGDLS and CDR2 YYNGEE come from the germline V gene. This CDR3 is built from 14 residues. J was trimmed by 4 bases and V by 4 bases; bases with no gene match: 4. CDR3 region: CASSPRTGADTQYF. The CDR3 bases are TGTGCCAGCAGCCCGAGGACAGGGGCAGATACGCAGTATTTT.

The chain recombines TRBV18 with TRBJ2-5; D possibly corresponds to TRBD1 (6 bases). The length of the CDR3 is 14 residues. Per the germline V gene, CDR1 is KGHSH and CDR2 is LQKENI. The V end was cut by 3 bases, the J end by 3 bases, with 11 bases between. CDR3 coding DNA: TGTGCCAGCTCACCGCGGACAGCCGAAGAGACCCAGTACTTC. Encoded protein: CASSPRTAEETQYF.